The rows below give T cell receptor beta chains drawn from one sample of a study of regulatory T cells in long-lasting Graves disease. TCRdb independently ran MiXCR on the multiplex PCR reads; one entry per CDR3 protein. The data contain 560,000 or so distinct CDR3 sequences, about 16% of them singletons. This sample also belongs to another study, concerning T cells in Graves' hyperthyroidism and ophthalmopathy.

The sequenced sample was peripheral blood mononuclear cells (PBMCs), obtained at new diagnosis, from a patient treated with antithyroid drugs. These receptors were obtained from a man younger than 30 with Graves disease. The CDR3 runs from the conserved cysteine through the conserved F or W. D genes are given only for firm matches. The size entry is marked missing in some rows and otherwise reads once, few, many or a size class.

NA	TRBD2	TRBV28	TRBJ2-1	CASSSRGGLAGVRNNEQFF	TGTGCCAGCAGTTCACGCGGTGGTCTAGCGGGAGTCCGGAACAATGAGCAGTTCTTC
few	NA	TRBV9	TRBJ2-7	CASSVATRDEQYF	TGTGCCAGCAGCGTAGCCACTAGAGACGAGCAGTACTTC
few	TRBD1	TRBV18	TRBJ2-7	CASQNNAGTGDSYEQYF	TGTGCCAGTCAAAATAACGCCGGGACAGGCGATTCCTACGAGCAGTACTTC
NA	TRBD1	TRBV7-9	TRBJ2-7	CASSSPPTGDEIYEQYF	TGTGCCAGCAGTTCACCTCCCACAGGGGATGAGATATACGAGCAGTACTTC
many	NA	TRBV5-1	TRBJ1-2	CASSEGGSNYGYTF	TGTGCCAGCAGTGAAGGTGGCAGCAACTATGGCTACACCTTC
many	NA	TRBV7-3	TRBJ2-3	CASSLTGTTDTQYF	TGTGCCAGCAGCCTCACCGGGACTACAGATACGCAGTATTTT
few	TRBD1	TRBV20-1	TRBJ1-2	CSISDRGYGYTF	TGCAGTATATCGGACAGGGGGTATGGCTACACCTTC
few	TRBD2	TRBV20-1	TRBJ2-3	CSASGGSVADTQYF	TGCAGTGCTAGTGGCGGGAGTGTCGCAGATACGCAGTATTTT
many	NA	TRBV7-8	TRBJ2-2	CASSLRGYGGELFF	TGTGCCAGCAGCTTACGGGGCTACGGCGGGGAGCTGTTTTTT
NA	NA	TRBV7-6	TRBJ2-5	CASSSARQGPHQETQYF	TGTGCCAGCAGCTCCGCCCGGCAGGGCCCCCACCAAGAGACCCAGTACTTC
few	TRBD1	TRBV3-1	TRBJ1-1	CASSRSSDRELPFF	TGTGCCAGCAGTCGAAGTTCAGACAGGGAGTTACCTTTCTTT
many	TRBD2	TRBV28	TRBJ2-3	CASSGGVSVGRLTDTQYF	TGTGCCAGCTCCGGGGGGGTTTCGGTGGGCCGGTTGACAGATACGCAGTATTTT
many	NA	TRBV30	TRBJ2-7	CAWSTGYEQYF	TGTGCCTGGAGTACGGGTTACGAGCAGTACTTC
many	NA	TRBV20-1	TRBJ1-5	CSANKGEISNQPQHF	TGCAGTGCTAACAAGGGGGAGATAAGCAATCAGCCCCAGCATTTT
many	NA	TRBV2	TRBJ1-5	CASRLGQPQHF	TGTGCCAGCAGATTAGGACAGCCCCAGCATTTT
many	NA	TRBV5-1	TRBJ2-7	CASSLSLEATHYDEQYF	TGCGCCAGCAGCTTGTCACTCGAGGCCACACACTACGACGAGCAGTACTTC
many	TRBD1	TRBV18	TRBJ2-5	CASSPQTGVGETQYF	TGTGCCAGCTCACCACAGACAGGGGTCGGGGAGACCCAGTACTTC
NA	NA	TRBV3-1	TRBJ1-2	CANSQPDLGGYTF	TGTGCCAACAGTCAACCAGACCTGGGTGGCTACACCTTC
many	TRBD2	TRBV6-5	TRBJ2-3	CASSYSGTSGGSSTDTQYF	TGTGCCAGCAGTTACTCGGGGACTAGCGGGGGTTCTAGCACAGATACGCAGTATTTT
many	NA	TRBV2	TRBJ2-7	CASSGLISSSYEQYF	TGTGCCAGCAGTGGACTAATCTCGAGCTCCTACGAGCAGTACTTC
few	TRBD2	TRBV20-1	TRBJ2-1	CSARGTSGSCNEQFF	TGCAGTGCTAGAGGGACTAGCGGGTCCTGCAATGAGCAGTTCTTC
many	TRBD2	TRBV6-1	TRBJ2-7	CASRTSGSYEQYF	TGTGCCAGCAGGACTAGCGGTTCCTACGAGCAGTACTTC
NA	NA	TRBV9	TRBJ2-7	CASSVSVTSGEQYF	TGTGCCAGCAGCGTTTCGGTGACTTCAGGTGAGCAGTACTTC
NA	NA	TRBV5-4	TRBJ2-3	CASRVGGHTDTQYF	TGTGCCAGCAGGGTGGGGGGGCACACAGATACGCAGTATTTT